The 21 T cell receptor beta chains listed next were all sequenced from one sample in a study of T cell repertoires in ileal Crohn's disease. Sequencing used immunoSEQ multiplex PCR; TCRdb keeps in-frame clones, though not all of them. The table has 1,400 or so clones, around 83% seen once; the top ten hold around an eighth. The source material was ileal tissue. Receptor source: an adult with Crohn's disease.

V is TRBV18 and J is TRBJ2-5; 10 nucleotides match TRBD2. In germline, CDR1 is KGHSH, CDR2 LQKENI. Trimming took 3 bases from V and 5 from J; bases not matched to a gene: 0. The length of the CDR3 is 13 residues. The CDR3 DNA is TGTGCCAGCTCACCGGGACTAGCGGAGACCCAGTACTTC. Amino acid sequence: CASSPGLAETQYF.

The chain joins TRBV7-6 to TRBJ2-1; 10 bases match TRBD2. In germline, CDR1 is SGHVS, CDR2 FNYEAQ. The CDR3 contains 19 residues. V lost 2 bases, J lost 4 bases, and 14 bases stayed unmatched. The CDR3 DNA follows: TGTGCCAGCAGCTTAACTAGTTCGGTTGGACTAGCGGATTACAATGAGCAGTTCTTC. Amino acids: CASSLTSSVGLADYNEQFF.

The chain couples TRBV14 to TRBJ2-5; 8 bases are a match to TRBD2. The CDR3 is 13 residues long. Germline values: CDR1 SGHDN, CDR2 FVKESK. The V gene end was trimmed by 5 bases and the J gene end by 5 bases; junction bases not matched to a gene: 4. The CDR3 sequence: CASSLTGGETQYF. The CDR3 DNA reads as TGTGCCAGCAGCTTGACGGGGGGGGAGACCCAGTACTTC.

The genes are TRBV7-8 and TRBJ2-1; D not certain. Looked up from germline, CDR1 is SGHVS and CDR2 is FQNEAQ. The length of the CDR3 is 11 residues. V gave up 5 bases and J gave up 5 bases, with 4 bases separating them. The chain's CDR3 is CASSRNNEQFF. The CDR3, as DNA: TGTGCCAGCAGCCGTAACAATGAGCAGTTCTTC.

For this clone: Mismatch with germline at one junction end may stem from a read error. The V call is TRBV4-3, the J call TRBJ1-1, with 8 bases aligning to TRBD1. The germline V gene encodes CDR1 LGHNA and CDR2 YSLEER. The CDR3 is 13 residues long. As DNA, the CDR3 is TGCGCCAGCAGCCAAGGGACAGGGCTTGCTCAGCTCTTT. Residues: CASSQGTGLAQLF.

This sequence joins TRBV5-1 and TRBJ2-7; D may be TRBD2 (5 bases). From germline, CDR1 is SGHRS and CDR2 YFSETQ. Trimming shortened V by 4 bases and J by 2 bases, and 10 bases separated the two germline ends. This CDR3 spans 13 amino acids. CDR3 in amino acids: CASSTGVPYEQYF. As DNA, the CDR3 is TGCGCCAGCAGCACCGGGGTTCCCTACGAGCAGTACTTC.

V gene TRBV27 combines with J gene TRBJ1-4; D possibly corresponds to TRBD1 (5 bases). Trimming took 5 bases from V and 3 from J, leaving 22 bases between them. CDR1 is MNHEY, CDR2 SMNVEV, per germline (reference sequence). This CDR3 is built from 18 residues. The chain's CDR3 is CASSEIPPYRMSNEKLFF. The CDR3, as DNA: TGTGCCAGCAGTGAAATCCCTCCTTACAGGATGTCTAATGAAAAACTGTTTTTT.

This clone appeared a few times. The chain recombines TRBV5-1 with TRBJ1-2, with TRBD1 matching 8 bases. Germline V gene sequence: CDR1 SGHRS, CDR2 YFSETQ. The ends lost 0 bases at V and 5 bases at J; junction bases unmatched: 0. This CDR3 is built from 13 residues. The chain's CDR3 is CASSLDRGYGYTF. In DNA form, the CDR3 reads TGCGCCAGCAGCTTGGACAGGGGGTATGGCTACACCTTC. Looking up the rest from reference TRBV5-1 and TRBJ1-2 gives the full variable domain: KAGVTQTPRYLIKTRGQQVTLSCSPISGHRSVSWYQQTPGQGLQFLFEYFSETQRNKGNFPGRFSGRQFSNSRSEMNVSTLELGDSALYLCASSLDRGYGYTFGSGTRLTVV.

The CDR3 spells CASSEGAHSTDTQYF. The CDR3 region has the DNA TGTGCCAGCAGTGAGGGGGCACATAGCACAGATACGCAGTATTTT. The chain is built from TRBV2 and TRBJ2-3, with a tentative D call TRBD1 (6 bases). Trimming removed 3 bases at V and 0 bases at J, with 10 bases between. In germline, CDR1 is SNHLY, CDR2 FYNNEI. CDR3 length equals 15 residues.

This clone showed up just once. The rearrangement uses TRBV5-5 and TRBJ2-1; 7 bases align to TRBD2. The CDR3 covers 12 residues. V lost 7 bases, J lost 7 bases, and 5 bases stayed unmatched. Per the germline V gene, CDR1 is SGHKS and CDR2 is YYEKEE (reference sequence). The CDR3 DNA reads as TGTGCCAGCCTCAACGGGAGGAATGAGCAGTTCTTC. Translating it yields CASLNGRNEQFF.

The gene calls are TRBV6-1 and TRBJ2-1, with 7 nucleotides matching TRBD2. The length of the CDR3 is 15 residues. V shed 6 bases and J 6 bases; nucleotides not matched to a gene: 11. From germline, CDR1 is MNHNS and CDR2 SASEGT. This CDR3 is CASSPTSVGGNEQFF. The CDR3 DNA reads as TGTGCCAGCAGCCCCACTAGCGTCGGGGGCAATGAGCAGTTCTTC.

V usage is TRBV10-2 and J usage is TRBJ1-2; no reliable D call. This CDR3 is built from 11 residues. CDR1 is WSHSY and CDR2 is SAAADI in the germline V gene. V lost 5 bases and J lost 5, with 6 bases in between. CDR3 residues: CASSTFYGYTF. The CDR3 DNA reads as TGCGCCAGCAGTACTTTTTATGGCTACACCTTC.

The chain carries TRBV7-9 and TRBJ2-7; TRBD1 matches 7 bases. The CDR3 is 14 amino acids. J was trimmed by 2 bases and V by 4 bases; bases with no gene match: 5. CDR1 and CDR2 (germline): SEHNR, FQNEAQ (reference sequence). For the CDR3, the DNA is TGTGCCAGCAGCTCACAGACAGGGCCCTACGAGCAGTACTTC. Translated: CASSSQTGPYEQYF. Looking up the rest from reference TRBV7-9 and TRBJ2-7 gives the full variable domain: DTGVSQNPRHKITKRGQNVTFRCDPISEHNRLYWYRQTLGQGPEFLTYFQNEAQLEKSRLLSDRFSAERPKGSFSTLEIQRTEQGDSAMYLCASSSQTGPYEQYFGPGTRLTVT.

In this sample, this clone turned up once. The V call is TRBV7-2, the J call TRBJ2-2; tentative D call: TRBD2 (5 bases). The ends were cut back, 5 bases at V and 0 bases at J, with 13 bases in the middle. The CDR3 is 16 amino acids. CDR1 and CDR2 from the germline V gene are SGHTA and FQGNSA. Here the CDR3 reads CASSPPRLTNTGELFF. CDR3 DNA sequence: TGTGCCAGCAGCCCTCCGAGACTAACGAACACCGGGGAGCTGTTTTTT.

The V call is TRBV2, the J call TRBJ2-3; 8 bases match TRBD2. The CDR3 consists of 15 residues. In germline, CDR1 is SNHLY, CDR2 FYNNEI. J gave up 3 bases and V 7 bases, and 9 bases lay outside the gene matches. The CDR3 reads CASKIGLAVTDTQYF. The CDR3 DNA follows: TGTGCCAGCAAGATTGGACTAGCAGTGACAGATACGCAGTATTTT. Filled out from reference TRBV2 and TRBJ2-3, the complete variable domain reads EPEVTQTPSHQVTQMGQEVILRCVPISNHLYFYWYRQILGQKVEFLVSFYNNEISEKSEIFDDQFSVERPDGSNFTLKIRSTKLEDSAMYFCASKIGLAVTDTQYFGPGTRLTVL.

The chain links TRBV23-1 to TRBJ2-2; maybe TRBD1 (6 bases). TRBV23-1 is noted as an ORF with a role that remains uncertain. Trimming took off 4 bases at V and 5 bases at J, with 11 bases between the two ends. The CDR3 is made up of 14 amino acids. The CDR3: CASSRQGSTGELFF. The CDR3 DNA reads as TGCGCCAGCAGTCGTCAGGGGAGTACCGGGGAGCTGTTTTTT.

The chain is built from TRBV6-4 and TRBJ1-5; 7 bases are a match to TRBD1. J was trimmed by 0 bases and V by 7 bases; bases with no gene match: 6. In germline, CDR1 is MRHNA, CDR2 SNTAGT. This CDR3 spans 15 amino acids. Here the CDR3 reads CASIRDSYSNQPQHF. The CDR3 DNA reads TGTGCCAGCATCAGGGACAGCTATAGCAATCAGCCCCAGCATTTT.

J is TRBJ1-1 and V is TRBV6-1; D might be TRBD1 (5 bases). The V end lost 6 bases, the J end lost 4 bases, and 12 bases lay between the germline ends. CDR1 and CDR2 (germline): MNHNS, SASEGT. The CDR3 totals 13 residues. The CDR3, as DNA: TGTGCCAGCAGCATAGGGGTGGTCACTGAAGCTTTCTTT. Its translation: CASSIGVVTEAFF.

The sample holds one count of this clone. This sequence joins TRBV6-5 and TRBJ1-2; D not certain. Trimming removed 4 bases at V and 4 bases at J, with 10 bases between. CDR1 and CDR2 from the germline V gene are MNHEY and SVGAGI. This CDR3 has 13 residues. The DNA for the CDR3 is TGTGCCAGCAGTTCGCGCCAAATCTATGGCTACACCTTC. This encodes CASSSRQIYGYTF.

V gene TRBV7-8 combines with J gene TRBJ2-6; weak D call: TRBD1 (6 bases). The germline V and J ends were trimmed by 7 bases and 0 bases, with 25 bases remaining between them. Germline CDR1 and CDR2: SGHVS and FQNEAQ. CDR3 length equals 20 residues. The CDR3 protein is CASNPKMKRGSSSGANVLTF. The DNA for the CDR3 is TGTGCCAGCAACCCGAAGATGAAAAGGGGGTCCAGCTCTGGGGCCAACGTCCTGACTTTC.

This clone appeared a few times. The chain combines TRBV27 with TRBJ2-5; TRBD1 aligns across 12 bases. V was pared by 6 bases and J by 4 bases, with 12 bases of the junction left unmatched. The germline CDR1 and CDR2 sequences are MNHEY and SMNVEV (reference sequence). CDR3 length: 17 residues. In nucleotides, the CDR3 is TGTGCCAGCAGCCCAAGATCGGGACAGGGGGCAGGAGAGACCCAGTACTTC. Residues: CASSPRSGQGAGETQYF.